The TCR beta chain described here comes from a study of prognosis after radiotherapy for stage I lung cancer (dated by TCRdb to about 2021). At the level of the whole study: About 20 stage I NSCLC patients were enrolled in Nanjing, China, between April 2018 and early 2019. SBRT was given in 3 to 5 fractions with a biologically effective dose of at least 100 Gy, using image-guided IMRT or VMAT. The cohort comprised over ten men and several women with a median age of around 70 years, ranging from about 50 to 85 years. SBRT was not combined with any concurrent therapy in any patient. Squamous cell carcinoma histology was identified in roughly seven patients, and adenocarcinoma histology was identified in around 13 patients. There were approximately 15 patients with newly diagnosed primary stage I lung tumors and a handful of patients with oligometastatic NSCLC after surgical resection of the primary tumor. A total of approximately 38 blood samples from 20 or so patients were sequenced, with one sample obtained before and one obtained after SBRT for each patient. All patients were considered medically inoperable, owing to comorbidities in around eleven and refusal of surgery in 6 or 7. Peripheral blood TCR beta repertoires were profiled in stage I NSCLC patients before and after stereotactic body radiotherapy, and the study then linked these repertoires to distant failure. After SBRT, distant metastases developed in four of the 19 patients at a median of 7 months, while the remaining 15 patients had no significant progression.

On this clonotype itself: The antigen it binds to is not known. There are no base qualities to consult, and no much larger clone falls within one base.

All patients had node-negative disease on CT and PET/CT, and none had a history of other malignancies or had previously received chemotherapy or radiotherapy. At each of two time points, six milliliters of peripheral venous blood were collected into EDTA tubes. PBMCs were isolated by Ficoll-Paque Plus density-gradient centrifugation. Immediately after collection, samples were stored at -80 degrees C until analysis. Two rounds of multiplex PCR were used to amplify the TCR beta CDR3 region from genomic DNA. In the first PCR round, primers specific to each TRBV and TRBJ gene were used, and the primer sequences were filed in Chinese patent CN105087789A. The second PCR round used universal primers. The Roche High Pure PCR Template Preparation Kit was used to extract genomic DNA from frozen PBMCs. Paired-end sequencing with 151 bp reads was performed on the libraries using an Illumina HiSeq 3000. The authors processed their data as follows. Raw reads lacking the multiplex PCR primer sequences were removed with CutAdapt. PEAR was used to merge high-quality paired reads into contigs. TRB V, D and J gene segments were assigned to each contig with MiXCR by alignment to reference sequences. CDR3 sequences were clustered by base quality and sequence similarity to remove sequencing errors. Shannon entropy normalized by the natural log of productive TCR sequence number was used as the measure of diversity. Clonality was defined as one minus Shannon entropy divided by the natural log of the number of unique clonotypes. Using the Youden index from ROC curves, the researchers picked the repertoire-metric cut-offs for progression-free survival, and all analyses were carried out in R 3.5.3. TCRdb itself trimmed the public reads at Q25 with fastp, ran MiXCR and retained productive beta chains. Duplicate CDR3 protein sequences are folded into a single record with the most common DNA and genes. TCRdb, rather than the study authors, made the V and J calls. This sample is represented by tens of thousands of distinct CDR3 sequences; around 22% of them were singletons. The top ten clones comprise under 30% of the sample.

Beyond this particular receptor, the publication reports: No determination of tumor specificity was made for expanded TCR clones. Post-SBRT Shannon entropy and its change from baseline were lower in patients who developed distant metastases; baseline Shannon entropy was not associated with metastases. A decrease in unique TCR clone counts was observed after SBRT (median 10,088 before versus roughly 6,900 after; Wilcoxon paired P=0.011). All reported P values were unadjusted for multiple comparisons. The study was limited by the small cohort and short follow-up, and independent validation of the study findings is required. TRBV and TRBJ usage frequencies reportedly varied with metastasis status, involving two V genes at baseline and about 10 V and two J genes after SBRT.

CDR1 and CDR2 (KGHSY, FQNENV) derive from the germline V gene. The CDR3, cysteine through phenylalanine, is 16 amino acids long. The read is trimmed to its CDR3 DNA, 48 bases read in frame from base 1. Germline trimming: 3 bases from V, 3 bases from J; junction bases outside gene matches: 7. This sample comprised PBMCs, obtained before or after stereotactic body radiation therapy (not recorded which). Recombination connected TRBV16 to TRBJ2-1; 8 of the junction bases match TRBD1. This TCR derives from a donor aged 50 or older with non-small cell lung cancer. The nucleotides read TGTGCCAGCAGCCACCCGGACAGGGACTTCTACAATGAGCAGTTCTTC. Its product reads: CASSHPDRDFYNEQFF.